The table lists the clone carrying this T cell receptor beta chain with a few counts. The data were obtained in a study of blood T cells in healthy people across ages. Sample-barcoded 5' priming and a J-beta primer mix drove a second PCR of about 7 to 12 cycles. One entry per CDR3 protein, called by TCRdb with MiXCR from the 5' RACE reads. The sample gives about 690,000 distinct CDR3 sequences, 40% to 45% of which show up once; around 30% is in the top ten. The CDR3 totals 15 residues. The V end lost 6 bases, the J end lost 2 bases, and 17 bases lay between the germline ends. Germline V gene data show CDR1 as LGHDT and CDR2 as YNNKEL (reference sequence).

The chain combines TRBV3-1 with TRBJ2-7; tentative D call: TRBD2 (7 bases). The sample consisted of blood. This TCR came from a man older than 75 in good health. The CDR3 DNA is TGTGCCAGCAGTCATCGGGGGGCGAACGCCTACGAGCAGTACTTC. Its translation is CASSHRGANAYEQYF.